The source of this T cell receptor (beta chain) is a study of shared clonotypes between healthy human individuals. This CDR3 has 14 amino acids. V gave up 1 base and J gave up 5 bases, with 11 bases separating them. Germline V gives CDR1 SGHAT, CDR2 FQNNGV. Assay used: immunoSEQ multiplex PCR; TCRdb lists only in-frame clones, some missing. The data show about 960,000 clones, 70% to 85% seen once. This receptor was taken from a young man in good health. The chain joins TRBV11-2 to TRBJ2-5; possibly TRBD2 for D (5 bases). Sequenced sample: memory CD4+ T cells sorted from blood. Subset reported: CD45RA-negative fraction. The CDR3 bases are TGTGCCAGCAGCTTAGTTCGGGGTCAGGAGACCCAGTACTTC. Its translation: CASSLVRGQETQYF.